The following is a T cell receptor (beta chain) sequence with its context. What it binds is not known. This specimen belongs to a study of T cell responses to AZD1222 COVID-19 vaccine. Study outcomes and limitations: Clonal diversity was possibly underestimated, and the donors were mostly white British, with more females. There were vaccine-associated CD4 TCRs across spike, dominant at 160-218 and 743-854. Reports say nearly half of spike-specific TCRs go after unmutated variant regions.

Sequencing used immunoSEQ multiplex PCR; TCRdb keeps in-frame clones, though not all of them. The sample lists fewer than 150,000 clones; 84% were seen once. Germline V gene data show CDR1 as MNHEY and CDR2 as SVGAGI. V gave up 4 bases and J gave up 3 bases, with 6 bases separating them. The CDR3 extends over 13 amino acids. The clonotype was recovered from an adult in good health. V and J are TRBV6-5 and TRBJ2-2; D is possibly TRBD1 (6 bases). Material: peripheral blood, obtained on day 0 of AZD1222 vaccination. The DNA of the CDR3 is TGTGCCAGCAGTTCAGGGGACACCGGGGAGCTGTTTTTT. Protein sequence: CASSSGDTGELFF.